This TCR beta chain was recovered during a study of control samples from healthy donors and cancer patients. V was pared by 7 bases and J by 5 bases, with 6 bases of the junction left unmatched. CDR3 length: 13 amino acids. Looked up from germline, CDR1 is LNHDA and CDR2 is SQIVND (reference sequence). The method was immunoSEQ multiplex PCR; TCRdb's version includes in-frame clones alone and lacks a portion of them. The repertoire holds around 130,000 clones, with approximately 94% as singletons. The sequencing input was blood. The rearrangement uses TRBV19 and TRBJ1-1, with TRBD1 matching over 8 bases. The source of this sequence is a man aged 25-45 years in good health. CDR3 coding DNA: TGTGCCAGTATCCAGACAGGGGCAACTGAAGCTTTCTTT. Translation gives CASIQTGATEAFF.